Listed here are 17 T cell receptor beta chains from one sample, sequenced in a study of blood T cell repertoires in COVID-19. TCRdb keeps only in-frame clones here, not all; method: immunoSEQ multiplex PCR. The top ten clones hold around 14% of a sample with tens of thousands of clones, 73% of them seen once. The sequenced sample was peripheral blood. The receptor set was obtained from a woman in her seventies with acute or convalescent COVID-19.

The J gene is TRBJ1-1, the V gene TRBV5-5; D is uncertain. This CDR3 spans 14 amino acids. Looked up from germline, CDR1 is SGHKS and CDR2 is YYEKEE (reference sequence). The V end was cut by 7 bases, the J end by 0 bases, with 13 bases between. The CDR3 is CASGPRSVNTEAFF. CDR3 nucleotide sequence: TGTGCCAGCGGCCCCAGGTCAGTGAACACTGAAGCTTTCTTT.

This clone has a handful of counts. The chain employs TRBV5-1 and TRBJ2-3; 7 nucleotides line up with TRBD1. This CDR3 has 14 amino acids. CDR1 SGHRS and CDR2 YFSETQ come from the germline V gene. Losses at the gene ends were 5 bases for V and 5 bases for J; bases not matched to a gene: 8. CDR3 nucleotide sequence: TGCGCCAGCAGGGGGCTGACAGGGAGAGATACGCAGTATTTT. Its translation is CASRGLTGRDTQYF.

The V call is TRBV11-2, the J call TRBJ2-6; 9 positions match TRBD1. Per germline, CDR1 SGHAT and CDR2 FQNNGV. The CDR3 sequence is 18 residues long. Germline trimming cut 5 bases from V and 0 bases from J; bases unmatched to any gene: 8. In nucleotides, the CDR3 is TGTGCCAGCAGCCTGGGACAGGGTCTACGCTCTGGGGCCAACGTCCTGACTTTC. Amino acid sequence: CASSLGQGLRSGANVLTF.

V is TRBV3-1 (or the pseudogene TRBV3-2) and J is TRBJ2-7; 7 bases are shared with TRBD2. There are 13 residues in the CDR3. Germline loops: CDR1 LGHDT, CDR2 YNNKEL (reference sequence). Losses at the gene ends were 4 bases for V and 3 bases for J; bases not matched to a gene: 3. Written as DNA, the CDR3 is TGTGCCAGCAGCCCTGGGACTATCTACGAGCAGTACTTC. It encodes CASSPGTIYEQYF.

The V call is TRBV7-3, the J call TRBJ2-3; D might be TRBD2 (6 bases). Trimming pared 5 bases from V and 2 bases from J, leaving 14 bases between. The CDR3 has 15 amino acids. Germline V gene sequence: CDR1 SGHTA, CDR2 FQGTGA. CDR3: CASSKTSPHTDTQYF. The DNA for the CDR3 is TGTGCCAGCAGCAAAACTAGCCCCCACACAGATACGCAGTATTTT.

The rearrangement links TRBV4-2 to TRBJ2-1, with 8 bases fitting TRBD1. V lost 0 bases to trimming and J lost 9 bases; unmatched junction nucleotides: 10. The CDR3 runs to 16 residues. The germline V gene encodes CDR1 LGHNA and CDR2 YNFKEQ. The CDR3 sequence is CASSQDWTGIEGEQFF. CDR3 nucleotide sequence: TGTGCCAGCAGCCAAGATTGGACAGGGATAGAAGGTGAGCAGTTCTTC.

This chain uses TRBV28 with TRBJ1-1; possible D gene TRBD1, 5 bases. V was trimmed by 5 bases and J by 9 bases, leaving 19 bases between them. Germline V gene lookup returns CDR1 MDHEN and CDR2 SYDVKM. The CDR3 loop spans 14 amino acids. The CDR3 region is CASSHEVGQGKAFF. CDR3 DNA sequence: TGTGCCAGCAGTCATGAAGTAGGGCAGGGTAAAGCTTTCTTT.

This clone was counted only a few times. The chain has TRBV10-1 and TRBJ1-5; D gene unclear. Trimming left V 2 bases short and J 9 bases short, with 11 bases between. The CDR3 extends over 13 amino acids. The germline gives CDR1 WNHNN, CDR2 SYGVQD (reference sequence). The CDR3 protein is CASSETPHRPQHF. CDR3 DNA: TGCGCCAGCAGTGAGACTCCCCATCGGCCCCAGCATTTT.

Concerning this clone itself: Other DNA sequences within the sample encode an identical CDR3. The chain employs TRBV2 and TRBJ1-1, with D possibly TRBD1 on 6 matching bases. V dropped 9 bases and J dropped 3 bases, with 23 bases sitting between them. The CDR3 is made up of 16 amino acids. Germline loops: CDR1 SNHLY, CDR2 FYNNEI. The chain's CDR3 is CASSLNRDPLYTEAFF. CDR3 bases: TGTGCCAGTAGTCTCAACAGGGACCCCCTTTACACTGAAGCTTTCTTT.

The rearrangement uses TRBV4-1 and TRBJ1-1, with TRBD1 as a possible D gene (5 bases). V lost 2 bases, J lost 4 bases, and 17 bases lay in between. The CDR3 is made up of 16 amino acids. CDR1 is MGHRA and CDR2 is YSYEKL in the germline V gene. The DNA of the CDR3 is TGCGCCAGCAGCCAATTTCTGGGGGGTGGATTCACTGAAGCTTTCTTT. Its protein is CASSQFLGGGFTEAFF.

V is TRBV6-5 and J is TRBJ1-1; TRBD1 agrees at 7 bases. Germline CDR1 and CDR2: MNHEY and SVGAGI. The CDR3 runs to 13 residues. V lost 7 bases and J lost 5; bases outside the gene matches: 7. CDR3 sequence (DNA): TGTGCCAGCACCCGGGACAGCGATACTGAAGCTTTCTTT. This codes for CASTRDSDTEAFF.

The V gene is TRBV4-2, the J gene TRBJ1-2; 8 bases are a match to TRBD1. Germline loops: CDR1 LGHNA, CDR2 YNFKEQ. The junction had 7 bases not matched to a gene; V was cut back by 3 bases and J by 4 bases. The CDR3 runs 15 residues. In nucleotides, the CDR3 is TGTGCCAGCAGCCACATGGACAGGGACGGCTATGGCTACACCTTC. Protein sequence: CASSHMDRDGYGYTF.

This clone was detected only once. The chain employs TRBV30 and TRBJ2-3; 7 nucleotides match TRBD2. Germline V gene lookup returns CDR1 GTSNPN and CDR2 SVGIG (reference sequence). V lost 4 bases and J lost 2; bases outside the gene matches: 12. There are 16 residues in the CDR3. This CDR3 reads CAWTPQRGIITDTQYF. The CDR3 DNA reads as TGTGCCTGGACCCCCCAGCGGGGTATTATCACAGATACGCAGTATTTT.

This chain uses TRBV7-3 with TRBJ1-1; TRBD1 might be the D (6 bases). The germline V and J ends were trimmed by 0 bases and 6 bases, with 11 bases remaining between them. The CDR3 spans 14 residues. Looked up from germline, CDR1 is SGHTA and CDR2 is FQGTGA. The CDR3 DNA follows: TGTGCCAGCAGCTTAACGGGCAGGGGATCTGAAGCTTTCTTT. It specifies CASSLTGRGSEAFF.

CDR3 nucleotides: TGTGCCAGCAGCCAAGGGCACCTGAACACTGAAGCTTTCTTT. Its translation is CASSQGHLNTEAFF. J is TRBJ1-1 and V is TRBV3-1 (or the pseudogene TRBV3-2); the D is unclear. V was trimmed by 1 base and J by 0 bases, leaving 6 bases between them. Germline V gives CDR1 LGHDT, CDR2 YNNKEL (reference sequence). This CDR3 contains 14 residues.

The V gene is TRBV7-3, the J gene TRBJ2-7; the D gene is possibly TRBD1 (7 bases). The CDR3 runs to 17 residues. CDR1 and CDR2 from the germline V gene are SGHTA and FQGTGA. V shed 1 base and J shed 3 bases, with 19 bases lying between them. CDR3 coding DNA: TGTGCCAGCAGCTTAAAGGGGGCGTTAGGGGGGAGCTACGAGCAGTACTTC. Translated, it gives CASSLKGALGGSYEQYF. Full variable domain (outside the CDR3, taken from reference TRBV7-3 and TRBJ2-7): GAGVSQTPSNKVTEKGKYVELRCDPISGHTALYWYRQSLGQGPEFLIYFQGTGAADDSGLPNDRFFAVRPEGSVSTLKIQRTERGDSAVYLCASSLKGALGGSYEQYFGPGTRLTVT.

The chain uses TRBV5-1 and TRBJ2-7; 8 bases are a match to TRBD1. Germline V CDR1 and CDR2: SGHRS, YFSETQ. J was trimmed by 2 bases and V by 4 bases; bases with no gene match: 8. CDR3 length: 15 residues. CDR3 sequence (DNA): TGCGCCAGCAGCCCCCTACAGGGGGGCCCCTACGAGCAGTACGTC. It is translated as CASSPLQGGPYEQYV.